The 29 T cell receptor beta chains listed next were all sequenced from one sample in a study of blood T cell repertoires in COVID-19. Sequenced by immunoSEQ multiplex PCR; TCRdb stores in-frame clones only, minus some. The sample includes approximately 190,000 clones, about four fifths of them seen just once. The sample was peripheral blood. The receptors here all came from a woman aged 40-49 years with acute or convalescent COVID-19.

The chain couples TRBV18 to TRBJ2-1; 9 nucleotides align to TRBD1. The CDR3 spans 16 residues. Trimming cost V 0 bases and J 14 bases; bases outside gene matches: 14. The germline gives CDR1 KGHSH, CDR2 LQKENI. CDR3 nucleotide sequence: TGTGCCAGCTCACCACCGACACCCCCCTGGGGACAGGGCGAGTTCTTC. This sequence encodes CASSPPTPPWGQGEFF.

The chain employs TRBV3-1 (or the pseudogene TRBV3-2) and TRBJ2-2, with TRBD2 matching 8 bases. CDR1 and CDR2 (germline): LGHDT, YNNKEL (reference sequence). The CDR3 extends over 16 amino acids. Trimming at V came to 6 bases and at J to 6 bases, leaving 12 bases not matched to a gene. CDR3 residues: CASRHYRTGGAGELFF. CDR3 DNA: TGTGCCAGCAGACACTATCGGACGGGAGGGGCCGGGGAGCTGTTTTTT.

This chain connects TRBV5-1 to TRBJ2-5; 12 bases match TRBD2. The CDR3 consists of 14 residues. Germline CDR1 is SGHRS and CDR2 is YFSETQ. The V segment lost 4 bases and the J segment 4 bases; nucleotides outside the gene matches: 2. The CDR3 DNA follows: TGCGCCAGCAGCACGGGACTAGCGGGAGAGACCCAGTACTTC. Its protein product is CASSTGLAGETQYF.

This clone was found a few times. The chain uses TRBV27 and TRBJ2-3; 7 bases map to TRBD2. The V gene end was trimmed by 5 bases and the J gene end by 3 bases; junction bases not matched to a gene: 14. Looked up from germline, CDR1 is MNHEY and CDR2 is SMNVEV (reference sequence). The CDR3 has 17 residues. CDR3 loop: CASSPRTPGLGTDTQYF. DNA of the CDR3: TGTGCCAGCAGTCCACGAACCCCCGGACTAGGGACAGATACGCAGTATTTT.

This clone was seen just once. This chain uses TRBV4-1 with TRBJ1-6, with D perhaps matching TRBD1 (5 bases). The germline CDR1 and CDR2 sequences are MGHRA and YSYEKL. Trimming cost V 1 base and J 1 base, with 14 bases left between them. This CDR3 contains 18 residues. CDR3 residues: CASSQGRQGGSYNSPLHF. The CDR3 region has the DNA TGCGCCAGCAGCCAAGGCCGTCAGGGTGGATCCTATAATTCACCCCTCCACTTT.

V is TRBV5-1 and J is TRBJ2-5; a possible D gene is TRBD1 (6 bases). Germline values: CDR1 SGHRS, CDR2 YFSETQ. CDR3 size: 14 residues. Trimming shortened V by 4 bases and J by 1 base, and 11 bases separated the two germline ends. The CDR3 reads CASSTGTPQETQYF. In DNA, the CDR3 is TGCGCCAGCAGCACAGGGACCCCCCAAGAGACCCAGTACTTC. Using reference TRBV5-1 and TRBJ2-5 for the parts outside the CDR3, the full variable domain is KAGVTQTPRYLIKTRGQQVTLSCSPISGHRSVSWYQQTPGQGLQFLFEYFSETQRNKGNFPGRFSGRQFSNSRSEMNVSTLELGDSALYLCASSTGTPQETQYFGPGTRLLVL.

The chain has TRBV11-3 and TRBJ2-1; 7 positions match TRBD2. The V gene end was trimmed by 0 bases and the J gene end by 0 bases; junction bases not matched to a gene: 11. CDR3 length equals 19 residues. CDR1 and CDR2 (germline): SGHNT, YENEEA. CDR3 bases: TGTGCCAGCAGCTTAGATGGGGCCAGCGGGATTCTCTCCTACAATGAGCAGTTCTTC. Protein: CASSLDGASGILSYNEQFF.

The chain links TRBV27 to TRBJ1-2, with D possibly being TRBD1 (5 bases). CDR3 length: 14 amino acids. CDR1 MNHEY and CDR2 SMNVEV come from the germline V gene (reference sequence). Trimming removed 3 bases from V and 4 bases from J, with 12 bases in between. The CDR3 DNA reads TGTGCCAGCAGTTTTGGGGCGGGAATCTATGGCTACACCTTC. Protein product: CASSFGAGIYGYTF.

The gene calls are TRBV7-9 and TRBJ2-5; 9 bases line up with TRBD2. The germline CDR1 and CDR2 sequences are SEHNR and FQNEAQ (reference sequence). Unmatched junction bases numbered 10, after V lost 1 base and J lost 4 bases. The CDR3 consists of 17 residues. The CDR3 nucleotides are TGTGCCAGCAGCTTAGGTAGCGGGAGTTCGGGTAGAGAGACCCAGTACTTC. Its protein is CASSLGSGSSGRETQYF.

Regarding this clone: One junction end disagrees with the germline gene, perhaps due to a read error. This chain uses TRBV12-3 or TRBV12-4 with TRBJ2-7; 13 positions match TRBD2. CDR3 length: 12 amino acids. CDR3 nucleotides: TGTGCCAGCAGTTTGGGGACTAGCGGGATCCTCTTC. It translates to CASSLGTSGILF.

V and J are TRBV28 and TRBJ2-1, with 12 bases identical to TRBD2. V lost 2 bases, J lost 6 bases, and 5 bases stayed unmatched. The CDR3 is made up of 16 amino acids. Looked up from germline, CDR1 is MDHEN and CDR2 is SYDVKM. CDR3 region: CASSLPLAGGRNEQFF. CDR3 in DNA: TGTGCCAGCAGTTTACCGCTAGCGGGGGGGCGCAATGAGCAGTTCTTC.

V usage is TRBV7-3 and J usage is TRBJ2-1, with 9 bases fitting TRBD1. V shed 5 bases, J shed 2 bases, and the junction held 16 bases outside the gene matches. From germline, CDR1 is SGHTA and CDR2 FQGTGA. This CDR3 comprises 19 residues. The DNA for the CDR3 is TGTGCCAGCAGCCTAAATCCGGGACAGGGCGTCCCGGCCTACAATGAGCAGTTCTTC. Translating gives CASSLNPGQGVPAYNEQFF.

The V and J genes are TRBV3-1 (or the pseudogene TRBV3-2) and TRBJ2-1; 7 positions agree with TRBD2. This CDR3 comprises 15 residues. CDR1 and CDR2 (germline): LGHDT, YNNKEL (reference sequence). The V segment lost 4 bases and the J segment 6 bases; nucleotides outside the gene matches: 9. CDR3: CASSPLGGERNEQFF. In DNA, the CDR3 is TGTGCCAGCAGCCCCCTTGGGGGGGAACGCAATGAGCAGTTCTTC.

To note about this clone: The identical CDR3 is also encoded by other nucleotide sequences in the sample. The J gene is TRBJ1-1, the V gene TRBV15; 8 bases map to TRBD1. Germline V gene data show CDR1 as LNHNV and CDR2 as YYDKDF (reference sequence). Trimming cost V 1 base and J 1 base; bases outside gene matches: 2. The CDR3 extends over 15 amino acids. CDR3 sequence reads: CATSRGGTGNTEAFF. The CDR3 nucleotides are TGTGCCACCAGCAGAGGGGGGACAGGGAACACTGAAGCTTTCTTT.

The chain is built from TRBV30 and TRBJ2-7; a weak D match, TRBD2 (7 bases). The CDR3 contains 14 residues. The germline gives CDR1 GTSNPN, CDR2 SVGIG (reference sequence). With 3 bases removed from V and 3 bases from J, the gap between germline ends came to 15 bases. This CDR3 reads CAWSGGGSSYEQYF. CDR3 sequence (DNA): TGTGCCTGGAGCGGGGGCGGGAGTAGCTACGAGCAGTACTTC.

This CDR3 reads CASSLASGSYEQYF. As DNA, the CDR3 is TGTGCCAGCAGCTTAGCGTCGGGGTCCTACGAGCAGTACTTC. This chain connects TRBV7-6 to TRBJ2-7; tentative D call: TRBD2 (5 bases). The V end was cut by 0 bases, the J end by 1 base, with 7 bases between. The CDR3 length is 14 residues. CDR1 is SGHVS, CDR2 FNYEAQ, per germline.

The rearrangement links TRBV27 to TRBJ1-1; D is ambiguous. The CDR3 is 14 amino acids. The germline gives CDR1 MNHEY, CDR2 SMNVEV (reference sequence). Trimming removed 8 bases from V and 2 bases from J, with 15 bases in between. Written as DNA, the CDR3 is TGTGCCAGCGGCCCTGGAGGAGGAAACACTGAAGCTTTCTTT. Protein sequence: CASGPGGGNTEAFF.

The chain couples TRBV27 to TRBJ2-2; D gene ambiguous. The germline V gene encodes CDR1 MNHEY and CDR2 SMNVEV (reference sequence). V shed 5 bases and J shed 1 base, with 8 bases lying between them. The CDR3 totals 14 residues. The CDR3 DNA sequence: TGTGCCAGCAGTAAGACATTGAACACCGGGGAGCTGTTTTTT. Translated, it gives CASSKTLNTGELFF.

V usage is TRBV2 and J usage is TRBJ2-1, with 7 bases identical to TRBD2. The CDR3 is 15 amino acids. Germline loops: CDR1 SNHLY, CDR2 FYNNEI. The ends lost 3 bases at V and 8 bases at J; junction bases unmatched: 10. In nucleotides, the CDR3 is TGTGCCAGCAGTGAGTCGTCTTGGGGGGGGGATGAGCAGTTCTTC. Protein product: CASSESSWGGDEQFF.

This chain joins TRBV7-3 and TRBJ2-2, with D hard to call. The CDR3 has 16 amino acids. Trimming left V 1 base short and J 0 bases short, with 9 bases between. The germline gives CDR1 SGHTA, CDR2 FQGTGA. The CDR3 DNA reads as TGTGCCAGCAGCTTAAACGGTATCGCGAACACCGGGGAGCTGTTTTTT. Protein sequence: CASSLNGIANTGELFF. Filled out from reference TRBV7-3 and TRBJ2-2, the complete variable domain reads GAGVSQTPSNKVTEKGKYVELRCDPISGHTALYWYRQSLGQGPEFLIYFQGTGAADDSGLPNDRFFAVRPEGSVSTLKIQRTERGDSAVYLCASSLNGIANTGELFFGEGSRLTVL.

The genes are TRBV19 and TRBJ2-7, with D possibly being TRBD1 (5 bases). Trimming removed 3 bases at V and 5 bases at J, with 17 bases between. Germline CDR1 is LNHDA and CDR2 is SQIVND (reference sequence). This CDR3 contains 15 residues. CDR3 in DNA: TGTGCCAGTAGTATTAAAGGGGATAGATGGGACGAGCAGTACTTC. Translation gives CASSIKGDRWDEQYF.

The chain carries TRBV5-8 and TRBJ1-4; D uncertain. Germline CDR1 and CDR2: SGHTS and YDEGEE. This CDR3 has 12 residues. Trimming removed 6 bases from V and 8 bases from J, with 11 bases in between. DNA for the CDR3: TGTGCCAGCACCGTTGATCGGGAAAAACTGTTTTTT. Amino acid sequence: CASTVDREKLFF.

The CDR3 DNA follows: TGTGCCAGCAGTTTGAGTTCCCTGGGCCGTGGATCCCAGCATTTT. This codes for CASSLSSLGRGSQHF. V and J are TRBV28 and TRBJ1-5; D is undetermined. V lost 3 bases and J 11 bases, leaving 20 bases between the germline ends. This CDR3 comprises 15 residues. Germline lookup yields CDR1 MDHEN and CDR2 SYDVKM.

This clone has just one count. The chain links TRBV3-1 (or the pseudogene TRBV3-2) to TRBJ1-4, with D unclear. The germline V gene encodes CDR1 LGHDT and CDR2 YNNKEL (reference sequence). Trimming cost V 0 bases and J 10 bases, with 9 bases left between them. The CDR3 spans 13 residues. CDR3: CASSQDRTGKLFF. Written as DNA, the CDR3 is TGTGCCAGCAGCCAAGATCGAACTGGAAAACTGTTTTTT.

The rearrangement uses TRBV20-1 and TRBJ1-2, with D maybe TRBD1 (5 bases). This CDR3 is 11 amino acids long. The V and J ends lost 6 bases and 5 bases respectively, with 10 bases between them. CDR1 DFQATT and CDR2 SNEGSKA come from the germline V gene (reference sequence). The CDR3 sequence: CSARGVYGYTF. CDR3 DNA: TGCAGTGCCCGGGGGGTATATGGCTACACCTTC.

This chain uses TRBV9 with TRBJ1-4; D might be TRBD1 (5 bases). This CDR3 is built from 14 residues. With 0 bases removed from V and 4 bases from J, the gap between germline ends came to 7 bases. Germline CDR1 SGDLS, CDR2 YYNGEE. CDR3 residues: CASSVGGLNEKLFF. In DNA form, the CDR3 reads TGTGCCAGCAGCGTAGGGGGACTTAATGAAAAACTGTTTTTT.

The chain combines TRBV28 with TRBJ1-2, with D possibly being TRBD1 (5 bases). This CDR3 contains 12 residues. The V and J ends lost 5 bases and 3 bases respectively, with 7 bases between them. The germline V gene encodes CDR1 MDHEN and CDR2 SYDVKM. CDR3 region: CASSDRYYGYTF. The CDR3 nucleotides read TGTGCCAGCAGTGACAGATACTATGGCTACACCTTC.

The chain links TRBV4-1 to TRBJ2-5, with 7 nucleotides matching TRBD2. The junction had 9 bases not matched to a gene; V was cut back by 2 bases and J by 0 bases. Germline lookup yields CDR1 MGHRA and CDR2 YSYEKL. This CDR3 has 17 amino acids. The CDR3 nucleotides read TGCGCCAGCAGCCAAAGAGGCGGGAGAGGGTACCAAGAGACCCAGTACTTC. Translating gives CASSQRGGRGYQETQYF.

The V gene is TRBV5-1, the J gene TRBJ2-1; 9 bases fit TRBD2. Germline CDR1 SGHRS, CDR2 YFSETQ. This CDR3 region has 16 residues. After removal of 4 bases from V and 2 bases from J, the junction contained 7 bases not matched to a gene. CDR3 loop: CASSGQAGGAYNEQFF. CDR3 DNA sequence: TGCGCCAGCAGCGGACAAGCGGGGGGTGCCTACAATGAGCAGTTCTTC.